These T cell receptor beta chains were read from a single sample in a study of T-cell reconstitution after alpha-beta-depleted transplantation in children. MiXCR, applied by TCRdb to the PCR reads, yields one record per CDR3 protein. Of roughly 500,000 distinct CDR3 sequences in the sample, about 33% were seen once. The sequencing here drew on PBMCs from the stem cell graft donor, taken from the stem cell graft. The receptors were sampled from a human donor who donated a stem cell graft to a child with aplastic anemia. The CDR3 runs from the conserved cysteine through the conserved F or W. A D gene is named only where the DNA matches it firmly. The size of a clone is reported for some rows only, either as once, few or many, or as a class for expanded clones.

-	-	TRBJ2-3	TRBV11-2	TGTGCCAGCAGCTTGACCCCCACTTCGGGCGGAGGAGGGACAGATACGCAGTATTTT	CASSLTPTSGGGGTDTQYF
TRBD1	-	TRBJ1-2	TRBV11-2	TGTGCCAGCAGCCGAGGAGGGGGACGGCAGGGGGCGAACTATGGCTACACCTTC	CASSRGGGRQGANYGYTF
TRBD2	-	TRBJ2-2	TRBV5-1	TGTGCCAGCAGCTTATCTAGCGGGAACACCGGGGAGCTGTTTTTT	CASSLSSGNTGELFF
-	-	TRBJ2-1	TRBV6-1	TGTGCCAGCGCAAACCGGGTCTTTTACAATGAGCAGTTCTTC	CASANRVFYNEQFF
-	few	TRBJ2-4	TRBV5-1	TGCGCCAGCAGCTTGGCTGGGGAGGACATTCAGTACTTC	CASSLAGEDIQYF
-	few	TRBJ2-7	TRBV6-5	TGTGCCAGCAGTTACTCGATAGGCGGGGCGACCGAGCAGTACTTC	CASSYSIGGATEQYF
-	few	TRBJ1-2	TRBV6-2/TRBV6-3	TGTGCCAGCACCGGAGAACAGGAAGCTAACTATGGCTACACCTTC	CASTGEQEANYGYTF
TRBD2	-	TRBJ2-1	TRBV6-2/TRBV6-3	TGTGCCAGCAGTAACCTAGCGGGAGCTAGGAATGAGCAGTTCTTC	CASSNLAGARNEQFF
-	-	TRBJ2-1	TRBV24-1	TGTGCCACCAGTCACCGGGGAGTCTACAATGAGCAGTTCTTC	CATSHRGVYNEQFF
-	few	TRBJ2-5	TRBV5-5	TGTGCCAGCAGCCGGTTTGGGATGGAGACCCAGTACTTC	CASSRFGMETQYF
-	-	TRBJ2-1	TRBV5-5	TGTGCCAGCAGCTTGGCCCCGACTTCTCCAAATGAGCAGTTCTTC	CASSLAPTSPNEQFF
-	few	TRBJ2-5	TRBV29-1	TGCAGCGTTGCTCTGGGAATAGGGACCCAGTACTTC	CSVALGIGTQYF
TRBD1	few	TRBJ1-4	TRBV12-3/TRBV12-4	TGTGCCAGCAGCCTCACTCCGGGACAGGGGAATGAAAAACTGTTTTTT	CASSLTPGQGNEKLFF